This T cell receptor (beta chain) was found in a study of long-term antiretroviral therapy in people with HIV (dated by TCRdb to between 2021 and 2024). Study-wide context: Collection of the earliest samples took place about a decade ahead of the 2015 WHO recommendation for immediate ART, at a time when ART was typically delayed until CD4 counts fell. Of the roughly 27 participants with HIV, fewer than twelve were female. Test extractions of a monoclonal T-cell line alongside 30 to 35 polyclonal samples showed no cross-contamination during QIAcube processing. A retrospective serial study tested whether ART initiation and durable HIV suppression were associated with changes in peripheral blood TRB repertoire composition and diversity. From 30 to 35 adults with confirmed HIV infection, the cohort provided 192 cryopreserved PBMC samples, gathered serially across a mean of around six years (range 1-12). What the research found in general, with its limitations: Limited PBMC availability meant only the TCR beta chain was sequenced, without alpha chain pairing. No data were available on ART adherence, viral resistance or therapy changes, limiting inferences about post-ART repertoire changes. Compared with controls, HIV repertoires had narrower CDR3 length ranges, and the network structure pointed to an antigen-experienced repertoire that shifted only slightly toward naive after ART. The samples span the years 2004 to 2017, and the ART regimens used may be less effective than current regimens. Starting ART was linked to a significant rise in TRB diversity, yet even after long-term ART the diversity remained significantly lower than in transplant donor controls. The repertoire was dominated across all time points by expanded TRB clones identified before ART initiation, although this dominance was seen to fluctuate and to decrease in many PLHIV after ART. Because pre-ART samples had limited cell numbers, unsorted PBMC were profiled rather than sorted CD4+ and CD8+ T cells.

To be included, a participant needed at least one PBMC sample from before ART initiation plus at least two post-ART samples. All participants with HIV were treated in the United States of America. Before DNA extraction, cryopreserved samples containing about 0.9-10 million PBMC were thawed and washed. At the time of the earliest PBMC sample, participants with HIV were aged between roughly 20 and 54 years. Each participant contributed PBMC samples from 1-4 timepoints before ART initiation and 2-8 timepoints after ART initiation, with a median of 7 samples. Serial HIV viral load, CD4+ T-cell count, ART history and demographic data were obtained for every participant. Genomic DNA was extracted from unsorted PBMC with a Qiagen kit on a QIAcube, with processing performed in batches of 12 samples. Worth noting for this clone: Its antigen is unknown. Base qualities are missing; no much larger clone stands one base away.

The immunoSEQ hsTCRB v3.0 assay was used at survey level resolution to sequence the TRB variable region. A depth of 40,000-50,000 T-cell genomes per sample was targeted for TRB sequencing. TRB libraries were pooled and sequenced on an Illumina MiSeq using a v3 150-cycle kit. As for how the authors treated the data: Repertoire analysis ran in R within a reproducible Nextflow workflow covering QC, data transformation and analysis. LymphoSeq2, an R package for exploring AIRR-Seq data, was used to implement the custom analyses. After excluding a few samples that yielded fewer than 5000 total TRB sequences, 150 to 200 HIV repertoires remained for analysis. Among the 188 retained HIV repertoires, 55 to 65 were collected before ART initiation and approximately 130 were collected after ART initiation. Each repertoire was downsampled to 5000 TRB nucleotide sequences, and summary statistics were averaged across 100 downsampling iterations. Only TRB sequences with CDR3 regions of at least seven amino acids were retained for analysis. Diversity was assessed using a clonality score derived from Shannon entropy and using the Gini coefficient. In the repertoire networks, any two of the top 5000 CDR3 amino acid sequences were connected whenever the two sequences differed by an edit distance of one. GLIPH2 predicted antigen specificity groups and MHC restriction for TRB CDR3 amino acid sequences. To flag known associations with CMV, EBV, HIV or tissue antigens, CDR3 amino acid sequences were compared against VDJdb and McPAS-TCR. Pre-ART, post-ART and control groups were compared with Wilcoxon signed-rank tests and Holm-Bonferroni correction. In its TCRdb copy, this immuneACCESS table keeps in-frame sequences only and misses some clones. Where compared with another copy, unresolved V genes explain less than half of these, and the others have no known cause. V and J calls and clone size are copied from that table; D and trimming were computed from the DNA. The sample table records about 20,000 clones; just over 90% of these occur just once. Over 7.5% of the sample is held by the ten biggest clonotypes.

The input for sequencing was unsorted PBMCs, taken about 4.6 years before starting antiretroviral therapy. This TCR was sampled from a woman younger than 45 with HIV.

Here the CDR3 is given as CASSRLAGYQETQYF. The DNA is TGCGCCAGCAGCAGACTAGCGGGTTACCAAGAGACCCAGTACTTC. The rearranged chain carries TRBV5-1 and TRBJ2-5, and TRBD2 matches 10 of the central bases. Reading the germline V gene gives CDR1 SGHRS and CDR2 YFSETQ. Germline trimming amounts to 4 bases on V and 0 bases on J, with 3 as the count of junction bases outside the gene matches. Including the terminal cysteine and phenylalanine, the CDR3 comprises 15 residues. Only the CDR3 DNA stays, 45 bases, in frame from base 1.